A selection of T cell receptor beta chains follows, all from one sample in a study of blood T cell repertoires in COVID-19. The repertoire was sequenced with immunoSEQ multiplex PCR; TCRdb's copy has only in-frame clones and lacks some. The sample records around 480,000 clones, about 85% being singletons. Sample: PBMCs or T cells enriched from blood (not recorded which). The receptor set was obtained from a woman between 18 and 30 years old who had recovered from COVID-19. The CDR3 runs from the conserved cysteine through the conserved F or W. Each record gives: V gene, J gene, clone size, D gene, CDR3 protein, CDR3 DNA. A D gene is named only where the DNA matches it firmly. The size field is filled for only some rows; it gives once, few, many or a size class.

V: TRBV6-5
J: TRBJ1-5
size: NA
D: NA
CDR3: CASSSFRGQPQHF
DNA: TGTGCCAGCAGTTCCTTTCGGGGTCAGCCCCAGCATTTT

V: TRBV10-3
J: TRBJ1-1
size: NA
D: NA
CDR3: CATFHRELEKAFF
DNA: TGTGCCACCTTTCACCGGGAACTCGAAAAAGCTTTCTTT

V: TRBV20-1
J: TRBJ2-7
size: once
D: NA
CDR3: CSAGAEEQYF
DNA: TGCAGTGCTGGAGCGGAGGAGCAGTACTTC

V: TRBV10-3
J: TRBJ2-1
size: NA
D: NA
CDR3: CAIGSRGDNEQFF
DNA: TGTGCCATCGGTAGCCGGGGTGATAATGAGCAGTTCTTC

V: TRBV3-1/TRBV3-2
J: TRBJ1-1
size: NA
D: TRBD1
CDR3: CASSLGTGDTEAFF
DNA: TGTGCCAGCAGCCTCGGGACAGGGGATACTGAAGCTTTCTTT

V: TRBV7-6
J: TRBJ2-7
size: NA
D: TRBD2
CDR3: CASSLVSLRGGPAYEQYF
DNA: TGTGCCAGCAGCTTAGTTTCTTTGCGCGGGGGTCCTGCCTACGAGCAGTACTTC

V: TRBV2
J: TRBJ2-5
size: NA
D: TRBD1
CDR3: CASMTGGGETQYF
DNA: TGTGCCAGCATGACAGGGGGGGGAGAGACCCAGTACTTC

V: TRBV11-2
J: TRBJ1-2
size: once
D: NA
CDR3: CASGAPDQGFYGYTF
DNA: TGTGCCAGCGGAGCCCCCGACCAGGGTTTCTATGGCTACACCTTC

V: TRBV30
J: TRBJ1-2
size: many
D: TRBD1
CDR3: CAWSPRTGSPTIGYTF
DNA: TGTGCCTGGAGTCCCAGGACAGGGAGCCCTACTATTGGCTACACCTTC

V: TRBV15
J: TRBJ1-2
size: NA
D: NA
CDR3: CATSERNYGYTF
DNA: TGTGCCACCAGCGAACGGAACTATGGCTACACCTTC

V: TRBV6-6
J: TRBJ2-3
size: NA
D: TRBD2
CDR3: CASSHRTSGGLADTQYF
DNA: TGTGCCAGCAGTCATAGGACTAGCGGGGGTCTAGCAGATACGCAGTATTTT

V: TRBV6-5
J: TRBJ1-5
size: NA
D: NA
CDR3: CASSYEGRGQPQHF
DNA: TGTGCCAGCAGTTACGAGGGGAGGGGTCAGCCCCAGCATTTT

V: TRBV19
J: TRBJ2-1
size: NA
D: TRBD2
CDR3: CASSIGRENEQFF
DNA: TGTGCCAGTAGTATTGGGAGGGAGAATGAGCAGTTCTTC

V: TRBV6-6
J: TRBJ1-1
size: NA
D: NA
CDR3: CASSYGAQGTEAFF
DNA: TGTGCCAGCAGTTACGGGGCGCAGGGAACTGAAGCTTTCTTT

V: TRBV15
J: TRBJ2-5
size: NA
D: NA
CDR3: CATGQGGETQYF
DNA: TGTGCCACCGGTCAGGGTGGAGAGACCCAGTACTTC

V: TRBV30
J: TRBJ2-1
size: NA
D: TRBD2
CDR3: CAWSPISGGYNEQFF
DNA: TGTGCCTGGAGTCCTATTAGCGGGGGCTACAATGAGCAGTTCTTC

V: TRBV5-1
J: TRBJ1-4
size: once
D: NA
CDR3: CASSPVNYEKLFF
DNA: TGCGCCAGCAGCCCAGTCAATTATGAAAAACTGTTTTTT

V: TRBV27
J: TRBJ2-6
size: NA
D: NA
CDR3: CASSVSGTYGANVLTF
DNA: TGTGCCAGCAGTGTCTCAGGGACTTATGGGGCCAACGTCCTGACTTTC

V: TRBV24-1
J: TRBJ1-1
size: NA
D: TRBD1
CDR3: CATSDPGQGNTEAFF
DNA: TGTGCCACCAGTGATCCGGGACAGGGGAACACTGAAGCTTTCTTT

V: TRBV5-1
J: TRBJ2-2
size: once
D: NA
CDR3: CASSPGLREELFF
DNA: TGCGCCAGCAGCCCGGGCCTTCGGGAAGAGCTGTTTTTT

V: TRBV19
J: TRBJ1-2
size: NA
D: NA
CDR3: CASSPQYRDGYTF
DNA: TGTGCCAGTAGTCCACAATACAGGGATGGCTACACCTTC

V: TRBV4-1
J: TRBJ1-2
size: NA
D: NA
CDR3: CASSSLRLDYGYTF
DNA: TGCGCCAGCAGCTCCTTGAGACTAGACTATGGCTACACCTTC

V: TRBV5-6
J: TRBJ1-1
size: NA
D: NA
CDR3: CASSAGRDGNTEAFF
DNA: TGTGCCAGCAGCGCGGGGCGGGACGGAAACACTGAAGCTTTCTTT

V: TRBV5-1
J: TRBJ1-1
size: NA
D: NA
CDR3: CASSFQGRENTEAFF
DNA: TGCGCCAGCAGCTTCCAGGGGAGAGAGAACACTGAAGCTTTCTTT

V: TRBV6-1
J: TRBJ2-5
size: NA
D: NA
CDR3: CASSEMRETQYF
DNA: TGTGCCAGCAGTGAAATGCGGGAGACCCAGTACTTC

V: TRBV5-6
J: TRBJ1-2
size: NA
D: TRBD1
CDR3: CASSQDREDGYTF
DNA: TGTGCCAGCAGCCAGGACAGGGAGGATGGCTACACCTTC

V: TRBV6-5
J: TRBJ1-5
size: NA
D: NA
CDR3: CASSYSGRVDQPQHF
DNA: TGTGCCAGCAGTTACTCGGGCAGGGTCGATCAGCCCCAGCATTTT

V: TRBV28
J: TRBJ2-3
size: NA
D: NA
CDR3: CASSLWGLSTDTQYF
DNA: TGTGCCAGCAGTTTATGGGGGCTAAGCACAGATACGCAGTATTTT

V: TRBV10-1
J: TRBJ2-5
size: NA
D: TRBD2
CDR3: CASSAERGGRETQYF
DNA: TGCGCCAGCAGTGCGGAGCGGGGGGGGCGCGAGACCCAGTACTTC

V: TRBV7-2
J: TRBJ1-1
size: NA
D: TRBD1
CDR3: CASSLPLTGAEAFF
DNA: TGTGCCAGCAGCCTCCCCCTGACAGGGGCTGAAGCTTTCTTT

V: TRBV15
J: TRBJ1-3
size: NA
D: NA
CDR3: CATSRGTPYDFSGNTIYF
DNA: TGTGCCACCAGCAGAGGGACACCCTACGACTTCTCTGGAAACACCATATATTTT

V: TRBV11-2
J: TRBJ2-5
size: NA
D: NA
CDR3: CASSSRGLAGETQYF
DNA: TGTGCCAGCAGCTCAAGGGGGTTGGCCGGAGAGACCCAGTACTTC

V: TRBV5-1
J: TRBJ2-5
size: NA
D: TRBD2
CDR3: CASTMAGGQETQYF
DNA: TGCGCCAGCACCATGGCGGGGGGGCAAGAGACCCAGTACTTC

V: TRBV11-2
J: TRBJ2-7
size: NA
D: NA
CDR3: CASSLEGRANYEQYF
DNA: TGTGCCAGCAGCTTAGAGGGCAGGGCTAACTACGAGCAGTACTTC

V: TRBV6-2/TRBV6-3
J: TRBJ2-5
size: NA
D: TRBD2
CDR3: CASSYRSRTSGFQETQYF
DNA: TGTGCCAGCAGTTACAGGTCTCGGACTAGCGGGTTTCAAGAGACCCAGTACTTC

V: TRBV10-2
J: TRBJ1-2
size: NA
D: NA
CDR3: CASSGTFQTNIYGYTF
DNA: TGCGCCAGCAGCGGGACATTCCAAACAAATATTTATGGCTACACCTTC

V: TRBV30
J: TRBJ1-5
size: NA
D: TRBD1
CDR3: CAWSRLDRDSNQPQHF
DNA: TGTGCCTGGAGCCGTTTGGACAGGGATAGCAATCAGCCCCAGCATTTT

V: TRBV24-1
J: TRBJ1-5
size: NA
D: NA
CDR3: CATSDGQFNQPQHF
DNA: TGTGCCACCAGTGATGGACAGTTCAATCAGCCCCAGCATTTT

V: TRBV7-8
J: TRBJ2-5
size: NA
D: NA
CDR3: CASTSGGEKGETQYF
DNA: TGTGCCAGCACCTCTGGAGGGGAGAAAGGAGAGACCCAGTACTTC

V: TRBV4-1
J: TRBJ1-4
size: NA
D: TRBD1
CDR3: CASSQVWDRGNNEKLFF
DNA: TGCGCCAGCAGCCAAGTATGGGACAGGGGGAACAATGAAAAACTGTTTTTT

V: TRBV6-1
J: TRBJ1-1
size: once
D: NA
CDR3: CASHRGTENTEAFF
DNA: TGTGCCAGCCACCGAGGCACCGAGAACACTGAAGCTTTCTTT

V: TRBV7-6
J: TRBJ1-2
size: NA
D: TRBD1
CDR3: CASSLTGGYGYTF
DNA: TGTGCCAGCAGCCTTACAGGGGGCTATGGCTACACCTTC

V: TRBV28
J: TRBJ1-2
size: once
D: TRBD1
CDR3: CASSSTGTEDGYTF
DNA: TGTGCCAGCAGTTCCACCGGGACAGAGGATGGCTACACCTTC

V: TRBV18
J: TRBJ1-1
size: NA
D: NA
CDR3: CASSQTKNTEAFF
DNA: TGTGCCAGCTCACAAACAAAGAACACTGAAGCTTTCTTT

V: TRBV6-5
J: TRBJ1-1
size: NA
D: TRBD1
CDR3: CASSFTGGWGNTEAFF
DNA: TGTGCCAGCAGTTTCACAGGGGGCTGGGGGAACACTGAAGCTTTCTTT

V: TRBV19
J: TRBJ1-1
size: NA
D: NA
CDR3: CASSFLYSTEAFF
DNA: TGTGCCAGTAGTTTCTTATATTCCACTGAAGCTTTCTTT

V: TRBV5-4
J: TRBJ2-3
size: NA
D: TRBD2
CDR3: CASSLDAGGQDTQYF
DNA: TGTGCCAGCAGCTTGGACGCGGGGGGGCAAGATACGCAGTATTTT

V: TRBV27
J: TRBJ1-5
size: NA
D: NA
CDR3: CASSPVSGGQPQHF
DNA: TGTGCCAGCAGTCCTGTTAGCGGCGGACAGCCCCAGCATTTT

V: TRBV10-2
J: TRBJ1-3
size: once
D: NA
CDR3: CASLTRAGRSGNTIYF
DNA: TGCGCCAGCCTGACCCGGGCGGGCCGAAGCGGAAACACCATATATTTT

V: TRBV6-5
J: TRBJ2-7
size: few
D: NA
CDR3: CASSIRPNFYEQYF
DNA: TGTGCCAGCAGCATCAGGCCTAACTTCTACGAGCAGTACTTC

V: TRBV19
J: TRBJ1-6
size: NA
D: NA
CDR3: CASRRGTNSPLHF
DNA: TGTGCCAGTAGAAGGGGAACTAATTCACCCCTCCACTTT

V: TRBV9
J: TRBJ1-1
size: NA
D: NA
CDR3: CASSAGGNTEAFF
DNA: TGTGCCAGCAGCGCCGGGGGGAACACTGAAGCTTTCTTT

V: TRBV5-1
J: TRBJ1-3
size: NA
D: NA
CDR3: CASSLGPPTVPGGNTIYF
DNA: TGCGCCAGCAGCTTGGGGCCTCCGACAGTACCTGGAGGAAACACCATATATTTT

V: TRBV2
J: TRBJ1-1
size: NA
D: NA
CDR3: CANAVLKNTEAFF
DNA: TGTGCCAATGCGGTCCTTAAGAACACTGAAGCTTTCTTT

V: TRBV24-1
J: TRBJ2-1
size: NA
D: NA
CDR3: CATSGMTGSSYNEQFF
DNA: TGTGCCACCAGTGGTATGACGGGGAGCTCCTACAATGAGCAGTTCTTC

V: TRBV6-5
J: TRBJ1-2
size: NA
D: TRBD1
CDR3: CASRNPGQGHGYTF
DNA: TGTGCCAGCAGAAACCCGGGACAGGGGCATGGCTACACCTTC

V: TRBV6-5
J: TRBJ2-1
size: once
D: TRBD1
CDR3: CASRRTGVAYNEQFF
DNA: TGTGCCAGCAGACGGACAGGGGTAGCCTACAATGAGCAGTTCTTC